This T cell receptor (beta chain) emerged from a study of blood T cell repertoires in COVID-19. In the study overall: Sites across the United States, Italy and Spain contributed samples from acute and convalescent COVID-19. T cells, B-cell-depleted T cells, or PBMCs provided the cDNA or gDNA that served as material.

In assigning cohorts, the study relied on participant-reported clinical history. The assay was immunoSEQ multiplex PCR, and TCRdb's table has in-frame clones only and misses some. The table includes some 380,000 clones, more than 70% detected once. V lost 0 bases, J lost 5 bases, and 10 bases lay in between. The germline V gene has CDR1 GTSNPN and CDR2 SVGIG (reference sequence). The CDR3 totals 13 residues. Sequencing input: PBMCs or T cells enriched from blood (not recorded which). The receptor comes from a young man who had recovered from COVID-19. The chain combines TRBV30 with TRBJ1-2, with D perhaps TRBD1 (5 bases). CDR3 sequence reads: CAWSVSQGYGYTF. As DNA, the CDR3 is TGTGCCTGGAGTGTCTCGCAGGGATATGGCTACACCTTC.